What follows are 30 T cell receptor beta chains derived from one specimen sequenced in a study of regulatory T cells in long-lasting Graves disease. The authors built TCR beta libraries using iRepertoire HTBI primers and Arm-PCR of CDR3 regions. TCRdb processed the multiplex PCR reads anew with MiXCR; each CDR3 protein has one entry. The sample has roughly 500,000 distinct CDR3 sequences; around a fifth are singletons. Time point noted: persistent/refractory GD, antithyroid drugs over 5 years with positive TRAb. The authors made the TCR library using RNA they extracted from PBMCs. This specimen consisted of peripheral blood mononuclear cells (PBMCs), obtained when the disease was refractory, from a patient treated with antithyroid drugs. The receptor source for this set is a female donor with Graves disease.

This clonotype came up once. The gene calls are TRBV2 and TRBJ2-2; tentatively, D is TRBD2 (5 bases). Trimming took off 3 bases at V and 4 bases at J, with 9 bases between the two ends. This CDR3 comprises 14 residues. Germline V gene data show CDR1 as SNHLY and CDR2 as FYNNEI. The chain's CDR3 is CASSDSRGTGELFF. CDR3 in DNA: TGTGCCAGCAGTGACTCCCGGGGCACCGGGGAGCTGTTTTTT.

This clonotype was recorded many times. This sequence joins TRBV20-1 and TRBJ2-5; D gene ambiguous. CDR3 length equals 13 residues. V lost 8 bases, J lost 2 bases, and 15 bases lay in between. Germline assignment: CDR1 DFQATT and CDR2 SNEGSKA (reference sequence). CDR3 in amino acids: CSPFLSGQETQYF. DNA for the CDR3: TGCAGTCCGTTCCTCAGTGGGCAAGAGACCCAGTACTTC.

This clonotype was counted a few times. This sequence joins TRBV19 and TRBJ1-2, with D unresolved. Germline CDR1 and CDR2: LNHDA and SQIVND (reference sequence). Between the trimmed V and J ends, which lost 5 bases and 4 bases, there was a span of 8 bases. This CDR3 has 12 amino acids. The CDR3 DNA is TGTGCCAGTAGTGGTAGCGGCTATGGCTACACCTTC. This gives the protein CASSGSGYGYTF.

The V call is TRBV7-3, the J call TRBJ2-5, with 13 positions matching TRBD2. The CDR3 totals 16 residues. The germline CDR1 and CDR2 sequences are SGHTA and FQGTGA. V trimming: 5 bases; J trimming: 4 bases; junction bases outside the gene matches: 7. CDR3 in DNA: TGTGCCAGCAGCCTTGGACTAGCGGGGGATCGAGAGACCCAGTACTTC. It is translated as CASSLGLAGDRETQYF.

This clonotype was observed a handful of times. This rearrangement joins TRBV3-1 to TRBJ2-5, with 9 nucleotides matching TRBD1. The junction had 8 bases not matched to a gene; V was cut back by 2 bases and J by 4 bases. This CDR3 region has 16 residues. Germline values: CDR1 LGHDT, CDR2 YNNKEL (reference sequence). CDR3 coding DNA: TGTGCCAGCAGCCAATTGGGACAGGGATCGGGAGAGACCCAGTACTTC. Amino acid sequence: CASSQLGQGSGETQYF.

The rearrangement uses TRBV28 and TRBJ2-3, with 7 bases lining up with TRBD2. J gave up 0 bases and V 3 bases, and 6 bases lay outside the gene matches. This CDR3 comprises 16 residues. Germline CDR1 and CDR2: MDHEN and SYDVKM. The CDR3 DNA follows: TGTGCCAGCAGTTTCTCGGGCGGGGGAAGCACAGATACGCAGTATTTT. Translated: CASSFSGGGSTDTQYF.

This clonotype showed up many times. The gene calls are TRBV7-9 and TRBJ1-2; tentative D call: TRBD1 (5 bases). Germline CDR1 and CDR2: SEHNR and FQNEAQ (reference sequence). V was shortened by 2 bases and J by 4 bases, with 11 bases between the two germline ends. This CDR3 has 14 residues. The CDR3 spells CASSLRARAYGYTF. Written as DNA, the CDR3 is TGTGCCAGCAGCTTACGGGCCAGGGCCTATGGCTACACCTTC.

This clonotype was counted at least ten times. The V call is TRBV11-3, the J call TRBJ2-7; no clear D gene. Trimming cost V 0 bases and J 7 bases, with 10 bases left between them. The CDR3 length is 13 residues. The germline V gene has CDR1 SGHNT and CDR2 YENEEA. CDR3 bases: TGTGCCAGCAGCTTAGATCTCGAATTTGAGCAGTACTTC. Its protein is CASSLDLEFEQYF. Filled out from reference TRBV11-3 and TRBJ2-7, the complete variable domain reads EAGVVQSPRYKIIEKKQPVAFWCNPISGHNTLYWYLQNLGQGPELLIRYENEEAVDDSQLPKDRFSAERLKGVDSTLKIQPAELGDSAVYLCASSLDLEFEQYFGPGTRLTVT.

With respect to this clonotype: One base away lies a much larger clone, so this may be a sequencing read error. The chain uses TRBV20-1 and TRBJ2-7, with 10 positions matching TRBD1. The germline gives CDR1 DFQATT, CDR2 SNEGSKA (reference sequence). J lost 5 bases, V lost 8 bases, and 12 bases had no gene match. The CDR3 sequence is 14 residues long. The CDR3 loop is CSTNPATGGDEQYF. As DNA, the CDR3 is TGCAGTACTAACCCCGCGACAGGGGGCGACGAGCAGTACTTC.

This clonotype has more than one count but fewer than ten. The chain employs TRBV28 and TRBJ1-1; D is undetermined. Germline V gene sequence: CDR1 MDHEN, CDR2 SYDVKM. The V gene lost 4 bases and the J gene lost 3 bases, with 9 bases spanning the gap. The CDR3 has 13 residues. CDR3 region: CASSSRAYTEAFF. The CDR3 DNA reads TGTGCCAGCAGTTCGAGGGCCTACACTGAAGCTTTCTTT.

This clonotype has just a few counts. The gene calls are TRBV30 and TRBJ2-5, with 9 bases lining up with TRBD1. Germline V lookup: CDR1 GTSNPN, CDR2 SVGIG (reference sequence). The J segment lost 4 bases and the V segment lost 5 bases, leaving 5 bases of the junction unmatched. The CDR3 covers 13 residues. The CDR3 nucleotides are TGTGCCTGGGAAACAGGGGGCTCAGAGACCCAGTACTTC. Protein sequence: CAWETGGSETQYF.

In its sample, this clonotype was seen a few times. J is TRBJ1-5 and V is TRBV6-1; weak D call: TRBD1 (5 bases). V shed 6 bases and J shed 5 bases, with 11 bases lying between them. Germline V gene sequence: CDR1 MNHNS, CDR2 SASEGT. There are 13 residues in the CDR3. The DNA for the CDR3 is TGTGCCAGCAGCCAAGAGGGGTATCAGCCCCAGCATTTT. Translated, it gives CASSQEGYQPQHF.

This clonotype was seen only a few times. The chain joins TRBV6-1 to TRBJ2-3; TRBD1 is a possible D gene (5 bases). Trimming pared 4 bases from V and 3 bases from J, leaving 5 bases between. CDR3 length: 12 amino acids. Germline V lookup: CDR1 MNHNS, CDR2 SASEGT. The CDR3 DNA follows: TGTGCCAGCAGTGGACAGACAGATACGCAGTATTTT. This sequence encodes CASSGQTDTQYF.

This clonotype was counted between two and nine times. V usage is TRBV2 and J usage is TRBJ2-5, with 11 positions matching TRBD1. The junction had 4 bases not matched to a gene; V was cut back by 6 bases and J by 4 bases. This CDR3 comprises 14 residues. Germline V lookup: CDR1 SNHLY, CDR2 FYNNEI. Here the CDR3 reads CASSRGQGGETQYF. CDR3 sequence (DNA): TGTGCCAGCAGCCGGGGACAGGGGGGAGAGACCCAGTACTTC.

V and J are TRBV18 and TRBJ1-1; D is uncertain. Deletions cut 5 bases from V and 6 bases from J, with 16 bases between. CDR3 length: 14 residues. In germline, CDR1 is KGHSH, CDR2 LQKENI. CDR3 bases: TGTGCCAGCTCATTATCTCCTCTGGGCCCTGAAGCTTTCTTT. Protein product: CASSLSPLGPEAFF.

This rearrangement joins TRBV6-4 to TRBJ2-2, with D unclear. CDR3 length: 13 residues. The germline gives CDR1 MRHNA, CDR2 SNTAGT. V lost 1 base and J 4 bases, leaving 4 bases between the germline ends. CDR3 DNA sequence: TGTGCCAGCAGTGACTTGGTCACCGGGGAGCTGTTTTTT. Translated: CASSDLVTGELFF.

The gene calls are TRBV6-2 or TRBV6-3 and TRBJ1-5, with 7 bases lining up with TRBD1. This CDR3 comprises 13 residues. CDR1 is MNHEY and CDR2 is SVGEGT in the germline V gene. V was pared by 5 bases and J by 4 bases, with 2 bases of the junction left unmatched. The CDR3 DNA follows: TGTGCCAGCAGTACAGGGGTAAATCAGCCCCAGCATTTT. This sequence encodes CASSTGVNQPQHF.

This clonotype showed up just a few times. The chain recombines TRBV20-1 with TRBJ2-3; D perhaps matches TRBD2 (7 bases). V dropped 1 base and J dropped 1 base, with 15 bases sitting between them. Germline CDR1 is DFQATT and CDR2 is SNEGSKA (reference sequence). This CDR3 is 16 amino acids long. For the CDR3, the DNA is TGCAGTGCTAGAGGGAGGGGGAGGGGGGGCACAGATACGCAGTATTTT. Its translation: CSARGRGRGGTDTQYF.

There are a few counts of this clonotype. The chain has TRBV6-1 and TRBJ1-5, with D maybe TRBD1 (5 bases). Germline values: CDR1 MNHNS, CDR2 SASEGT. The CDR3 has 15 residues. V gave up 6 bases and J gave up 6 bases, with 18 bases separating them. CDR3 nucleotides: TGTGCCAGCAGCCGTAGGGACGGCGGGGGTCAGCCCCAGCATTTT. Translated, it gives CASSRRDGGGQPQHF.

This clonotype came up many times. The V and J genes are TRBV20-1 and TRBJ2-5; 8 nucleotides agree with TRBD2. V was pared by 4 bases and J by 5 bases, with 9 bases of the junction left unmatched. Germline CDR1 and CDR2: DFQATT and SNEGSKA (reference sequence). The CDR3 loop spans 14 amino acids. In DNA, the CDR3 is TGCAGTGCTATAGCGGGACCCTTCGGGGAGACCCAGTACTTC. Protein product: CSAIAGPFGETQYF.

The J gene is TRBJ2-2, the V gene TRBV11-2; D tentatively reads TRBD1 or TRBD2 (5 bases each). CDR3 size: 16 residues. CDR1 and CDR2 from the germline V gene are SGHAT and FQNNGV. V was pared by 3 bases and J by 3 bases, with 14 bases between. The CDR3 sequence: CASSLVWGYDTGELFF. DNA of the CDR3: TGTGCCAGCAGCTTGGTTTGGGGGTACGACACCGGGGAGCTGTTTTTT.

J is TRBJ2-5 and V is TRBV6-5; D might be TRBD2 (6 bases). Between the trimmed V and J ends, which lost 2 bases and 6 bases, there was a span of 10 bases. The V gene's germline CDR1 is MNHEY and CDR2 SVGAGI. The CDR3 has 13 residues. CDR3: CASSYAGLKTQYF. DNA of the CDR3: TGTGCCAGCAGTTACGCGGGGCTCAAGACCCAGTACTTC.

The chain recombines TRBV5-6 with TRBJ2-7; TRBD2 matches at 8 bases. CDR1 and CDR2 from the germline V gene are SGHDT and YYEEEE. This CDR3 contains 16 residues. J lost 0 bases, V lost 0 bases, and 5 bases had no gene match. CDR3 coding DNA: TGTGCCAGCAGCTTGGAACTAGCGGCTTCCTCCTACGAGCAGTACTTC. Its protein is CASSLELAASSYEQYF.

Notes on this clonotype: At one end the junction does not follow the germline gene, possibly because of a read error. The rearrangement joins TRBV11-2 to TRBJ2-7; TRBD2 aligns across 11 bases. Germline CDR1 and CDR2: SGHAT and FQNNGV. The CDR3 extends over 16 amino acids. Here the CDR3 reads CTSSVGLAGRSYEQYF. The CDR3, as DNA: TGTACCAGCAGCGTAGGACTAGCGGGTAGGTCCTACGAGCAGTACTTC.

Of note for this clonotype: A much larger clonotype is one base distant, so this may be a read error. The V gene is TRBV3-1, the J gene TRBJ2-4; D unresolved. This CDR3 has 11 residues. CDR1 is LGHDT, CDR2 YNNKEL, per germline (reference sequence). Trimming took off 4 bases at V and 9 bases at J, with 7 bases between the two ends. The CDR3 loop reads CASSRGSIQYF. The CDR3, as DNA: TGTGCCAGCAGCCGCGGAAGCATTCAGTACTTC.

The chain recombines TRBV12-3 or TRBV12-4 with TRBJ2-3; no firm D call. The V end was cut by 10 bases, the J end by 4 bases, with 9 bases between. This CDR3 has 11 residues. CDR3 region: CATSAPDTQYF. The CDR3 DNA sequence: TGTGCCACCTCCGCCCCAGATACGCAGTATTTT.

There are a few counts of this clonotype. The CDR3 DNA is TGTGCCAGCAGTTACGGCCAGATTCAGCCCCAGCATTTT. Residues: CASSYGQIQPQHF. The rearrangement links TRBV6-5 to TRBJ1-5; no reliable D call. This CDR3 has 13 residues. Deletions cut 2 bases from V and 6 bases from J, with 8 bases between. The V gene's germline CDR1 is MNHEY and CDR2 SVGAGI.

The V gene is TRBV13, the J gene TRBJ1-6; 7 bases line up with TRBD1. This CDR3 contains 15 residues. In germline, CDR1 is PRHDT, CDR2 FYEKMQ (reference sequence). V lost 5 bases to trimming and J lost 7 bases; unmatched junction nucleotides: 8. CDR3 bases: TGTGCCAGCAGCGTACAGACAGGGAGGAATTCACCCCTCCACTTT. Its translation: CASSVQTGRNSPLHF.

This clonotype was recorded many times. This chain connects TRBV28 to TRBJ1-2; D remains ambiguous. Germline loops: CDR1 MDHEN, CDR2 SYDVKM. V was cut by 4 bases and J by 7 bases, with 19 bases left in between. The CDR3 loop spans 15 amino acids. The CDR3 DNA sequence: TGTGCCAGCAGTTCCGAACCCGGCCATGAAGGTGGCTACACCTTC. It yields the protein CASSSEPGHEGGYTF.

At least ten counts were recorded for this clonotype. V usage is TRBV2 and J usage is TRBJ2-7; D may match TRBD1 or TRBD2 (5 bases each). Looked up from germline, CDR1 is SNHLY and CDR2 is FYNNEI. Trimming shortened V by 6 bases and J by 0 bases, and 12 bases separated the two germline ends. The CDR3 contains 14 residues. The chain's CDR3 is CASSIKGSSYEQYF. CDR3 DNA: TGTGCCAGCAGCATAAAGGGGAGCTCCTACGAGCAGTACTTC.